What follows is one T cell receptor beta chain and its context. Its antigen is still unknown. The sample carries other DNA sequences with the same CDR3. The study ran its PCR with 60 Vbeta and 13 Jbeta primers. TCRdb's table, derived via immunoSEQ multiplex PCR, lists solely in-frame clones and lacks some. The sample records 100,000 to 120,000 clones, more than 60% being singletons. These data come from a study of cytomegalovirus exposure and HLA in healthy donors. About the study: A prior study identified just under 120 million unique TCR beta sequences from some 180 million T cells.

Findings and caveats of the study: In the analysis, some V segments, TRBV6-2 and TRBV6-3 included, were excluded as indistinguishable.

CDR1 and CDR2 (germline): SGDLS, YYNGEE. After removal of 2 bases from V and 4 bases from J, the junction contained 5 bases not matched to a gene. The CDR3 covers 15 residues. The sequenced sample consisted of PBMCs. This clonotype was sampled from a male donor in good health and CMV-seronegative. The chain couples TRBV9 to TRBJ1-5; 8 bases align to TRBD1. CDR3 in DNA: TGTGCCAGCAGCGTGGGGACAGGTTCTAATCAGCCCCAGCATTTT. It specifies CASSVGTGSNQPQHF.